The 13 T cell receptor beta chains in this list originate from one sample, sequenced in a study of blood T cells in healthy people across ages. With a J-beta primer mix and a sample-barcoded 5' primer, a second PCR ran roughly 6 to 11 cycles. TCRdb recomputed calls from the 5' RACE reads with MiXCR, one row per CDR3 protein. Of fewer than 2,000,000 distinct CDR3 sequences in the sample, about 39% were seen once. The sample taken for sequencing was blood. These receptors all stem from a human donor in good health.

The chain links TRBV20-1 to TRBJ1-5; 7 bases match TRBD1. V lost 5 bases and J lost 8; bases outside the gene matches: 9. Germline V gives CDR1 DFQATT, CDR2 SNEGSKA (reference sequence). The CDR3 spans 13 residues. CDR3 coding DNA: TGCAGTGCTCTTAAGACAGGGTTTGAGCCCCAGCATTTT. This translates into CSALKTGFEPQHF.

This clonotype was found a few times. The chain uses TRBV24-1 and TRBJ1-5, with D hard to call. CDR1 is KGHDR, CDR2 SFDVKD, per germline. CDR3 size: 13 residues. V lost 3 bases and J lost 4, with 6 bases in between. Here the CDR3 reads CATSDAGNQPQHF. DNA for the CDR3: TGTGCCACCAGTGATGCAGGAAATCAGCCCCAGCATTTT.

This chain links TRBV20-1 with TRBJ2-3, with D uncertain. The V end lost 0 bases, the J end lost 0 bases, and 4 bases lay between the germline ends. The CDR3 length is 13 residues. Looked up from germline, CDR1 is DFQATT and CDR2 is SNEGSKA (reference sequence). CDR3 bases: TGCAGTGCTAGAGAGGTCAGCACAGATACGCAGTATTTT. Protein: CSAREVSTDTQYF.

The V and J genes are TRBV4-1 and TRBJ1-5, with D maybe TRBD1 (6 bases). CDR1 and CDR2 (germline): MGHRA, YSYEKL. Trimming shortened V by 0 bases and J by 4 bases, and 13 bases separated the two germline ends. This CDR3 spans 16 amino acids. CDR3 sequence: CASSQEGQGSNQPQHF. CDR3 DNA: TGCGCCAGCAGCCAAGAGGGGCAGGGGAGTAATCAGCCCCAGCATTTT.

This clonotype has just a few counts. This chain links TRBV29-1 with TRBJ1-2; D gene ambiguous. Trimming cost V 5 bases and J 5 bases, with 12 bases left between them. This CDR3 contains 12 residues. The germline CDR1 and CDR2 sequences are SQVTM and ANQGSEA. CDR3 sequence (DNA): TGCAGCGTTCGCCCACAGACTTATGGCTACACCTTC. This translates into CSVRPQTYGYTF. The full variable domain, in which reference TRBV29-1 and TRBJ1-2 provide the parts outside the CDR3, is SAVISQKPSRDICQRGTSLTIQCQVDSQVTMMFWYRQQPGQSLTLIATANQGSEATYESGFVIDKFPISRPNLTFSTLTVSNMSPEDSSIYLCSVRPQTYGYTFGSGTRLTVV.

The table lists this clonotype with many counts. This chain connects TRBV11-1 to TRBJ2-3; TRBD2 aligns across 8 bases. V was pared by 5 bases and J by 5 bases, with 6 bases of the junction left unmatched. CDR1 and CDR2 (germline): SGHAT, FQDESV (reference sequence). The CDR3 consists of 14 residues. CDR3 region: CASSLSGEGDTQYF. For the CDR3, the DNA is TGTGCCAGCAGCCTTAGCGGGGAGGGAGATACGCAGTATTTT.

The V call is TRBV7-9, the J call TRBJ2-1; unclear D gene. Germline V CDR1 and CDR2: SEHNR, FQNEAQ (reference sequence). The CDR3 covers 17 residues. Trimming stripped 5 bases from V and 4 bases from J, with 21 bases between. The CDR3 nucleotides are TGTGCCAGCAGCCCCGGAGTCTTTATGTTGGCTTACAATGAGCAGTTCTTC. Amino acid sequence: CASSPGVFMLAYNEQFF.

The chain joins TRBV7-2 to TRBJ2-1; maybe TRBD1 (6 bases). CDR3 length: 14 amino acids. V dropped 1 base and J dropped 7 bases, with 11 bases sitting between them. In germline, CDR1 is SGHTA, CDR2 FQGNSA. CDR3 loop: CASSLVRQENEQFF. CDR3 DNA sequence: TGTGCCAGCAGCTTAGTCCGACAGGAGAATGAGCAGTTCTTC. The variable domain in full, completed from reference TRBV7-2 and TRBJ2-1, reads GAGVSQSPSNKVTEKGKDVELRCDPISGHTALYWYRQSLGQGLEFLIYFQGNSAPDKSGLPSDRFSAERTGGSVSTLTIQRTQQEDSAVYLCASSLVRQENEQFFGPGTRLTVL.

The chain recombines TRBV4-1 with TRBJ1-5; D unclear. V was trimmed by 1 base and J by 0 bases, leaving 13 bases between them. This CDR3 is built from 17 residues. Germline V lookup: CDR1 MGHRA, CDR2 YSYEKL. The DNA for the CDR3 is TGCGCCAGCAGCCAAGTTGCCACCGTTCATAGCAATCAGCCCCAGCATTTT. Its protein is CASSQVATVHSNQPQHF.

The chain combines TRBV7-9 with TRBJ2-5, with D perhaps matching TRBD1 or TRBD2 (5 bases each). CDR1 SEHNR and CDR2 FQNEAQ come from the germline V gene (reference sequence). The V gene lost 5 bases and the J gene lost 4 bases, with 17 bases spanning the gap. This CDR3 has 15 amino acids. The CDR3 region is CASSPPGLGPETQYF. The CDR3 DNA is TGTGCCAGCAGCCCGCCGGGGCTAGGACCAGAGACCCAGTACTTC.

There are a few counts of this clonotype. The CDR3 loop is CASSYGTASQPQHF. CDR3 DNA sequence: TGTGCCAGCAGCTACGGGACCGCGAGTCAGCCCCAGCATTTT. The chain recombines TRBV7-9 with TRBJ1-5; TRBD1 is a possible D gene (5 bases). The V gene lost 4 bases and the J gene lost 6 bases, with 13 bases spanning the gap. This CDR3 contains 14 residues. CDR1 is SEHNR and CDR2 is FQNEAQ in the germline V gene (reference sequence).

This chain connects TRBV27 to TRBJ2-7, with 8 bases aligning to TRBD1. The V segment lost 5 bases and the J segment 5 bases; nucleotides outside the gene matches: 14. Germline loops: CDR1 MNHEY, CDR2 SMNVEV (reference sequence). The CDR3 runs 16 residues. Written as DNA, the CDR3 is TGTGCCAGCAGTCTCCACCCCACGACAGGGGTAGACGAGCAGTACTTC. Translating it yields CASSLHPTTGVDEQYF.

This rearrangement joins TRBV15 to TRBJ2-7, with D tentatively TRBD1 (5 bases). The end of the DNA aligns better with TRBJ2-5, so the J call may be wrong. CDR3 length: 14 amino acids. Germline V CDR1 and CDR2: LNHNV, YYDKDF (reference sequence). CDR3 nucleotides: TGTGCCACCAGCAGAGAACCAGGGTTGGAGACCCAGTACTTC. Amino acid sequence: CATSREPGLETQYF.